This T cell receptor (beta chain) was retrieved from a study of T cell responses to AZD1222 COVID-19 vaccine (dated by TCRdb to the early 2020s). Study-wide context: AZD1222 recipients whose second dose came at about 4 weeks and those whose second dose came at about 12 weeks were combined into one group, since spike-specific TCR depth and breadth did not differ between the two schedules. Trial participants were enrolled by age into 18-55, 56-69 and 70-plus year subgroups, with 148, 28 and 57 TCR-sequenced participants respectively. TCR sequencing covered 233 trial participants: 200 to 210 given two doses of AZD1222 and 26 given two doses of MenACWY control vaccine.

General conclusions and limits of the study: Most participants were white British and females outnumbered males, and the authors suggested that clonal diversity may have been underestimated. Only five to seven AZD1222 recipients were SARS-CoV-2 seropositive at baseline, limiting conclusions about previously exposed vaccinees. Nearly half of unique spike-specific TCRs reportedly recognized epitopes outside regions mutated in the B.1.351 and B.1.1.7 variants. A significant rise in spike-specific TCR breadth and depth was observed after two AZD1222 doses relative to day 0 and relative to MenACWY recipients. Vaccine-associated CD4 TCRs spanned the whole spike protein, with dominant responses in regions 160-218 and 743-854. The 56-69-year group was small, and its depth increase did not reach significance, likely because of low power. Because no samples from the day 14 peak response were available, repertoires could be characterized only after the peak T cell response.

To note about this clone: No cognate antigen has been identified for it. The record has no base qualities; no much larger clone is one base away.

CDR1 is given as LGHDT and CDR2 as YNNKEL, both from the germline V gene (reference sequence). V drops 6 bases and J drops 0 bases, leaving 14 bases in between. The CDR3 sequence holds 15 residues, the cysteine and phenylalanine included. Only the CDR3 DNA is retained, 45 bases long and in frame from the first base. The CDR3 regions of human TCRbeta chains were analyzed by immunosequencing. For the original study's pipeline: TCRs in the repertoires were matched against a reference library of SARS-CoV-2-specific TCRs that had been generated with the MIRA antigen-specificity platform. Breadth was defined as the fraction of unique TCRs that were SARS-CoV-2-associated. Depth was defined as the fraction of total T cells that were SARS-CoV-2-associated. Each spike-specific TCR was assigned to its reactive spike region and to a CD4 or CD8 class using the MIRA data. Log10-transformed breadth and depth values were compared by one-way ANOVA with Sidak's multiple comparisons tests. TCRdb's version of the immuneACCESS table is confined to in-frame rearrangements and falls short of the full clone set. An unresolved V gene accounts for under half of the shortfall where checked; the remainder is of unknown origin. V and J calls plus clone size are reproduced from that table; the DNA served to infer D and trimming. The sample includes 100,000 or so clones, with roughly 91% observed a single time. Jointly, the top ten make up about 9.3% of the sample.

This specimen's time point label, per the study, means: baseline before first vaccination. The vaccinee samples were drawn from two UK trials, COV001 and COV002, one of which was a single-blind randomized controlled phase 2/3 trial testing AZD1222 (ChAdOx1 nCoV-19) in healthy adults. For TCRbeta chain sequencing, PBMC samples were collected from trial participants at day 0 and at day 28 after the second dose. The source of this sequence is an adult in good health. The sequencing used peripheral blood, collected on day 0 of AZD1222 vaccination. This chain is built from TRBV3-1 (or the pseudogene TRBV3-2) and TRBJ1-1; a tentative D call is TRBD1 (5 bases match). The nucleotides read TGTGCCAGCAGTCTAGACAGATCCCTGAACACTGAAGCTTTCTTT. This yields the protein CASSLDRSLNTEAFF.